This section outlines one T cell receptor beta chain sequence together with its context. Its antigen is not identified. Second doses that came at about 4 or about 12 weeks were put together. These data originate in a study of T cell responses to AZD1222 COVID-19 vaccine. General study results and limits: Reportedly, close to half of spike-specific TCRs are directed against unmutated variant regions. Spike-specific TCR breadth and depth grew following two AZD1222 doses.

Generated by immunoSEQ multiplex PCR, the TCRdb table keeps only in-frame clones and is missing some. The table has 100,000 or so clones, about 88% seen once. This sequence originates from an adult who received the AZD1222 COVID-19 vaccine. The sequences come from peripheral blood, collected 28 days after the second AZD1222 dose.

CDR3 protein: CASSPRLVNSEQYF. CDR3 nucleotides: TGTGCCAGCAGCCCCCGACTAGTAAATAGCGAGCAGTACTTC. V usage is TRBV11-1 and J usage is TRBJ2-7, with a weak D call TRBD2 (6 bases). CDR1 and CDR2 (germline): SGHAT, FQDESV (reference sequence). V dropped 5 bases and J dropped 6 bases, with 17 bases sitting between them. The CDR3 is 14 amino acids.